One sample yielded the 17 T cell receptor beta chains listed below, sequenced in a study of T cells in Graves' hyperthyroidism and ophthalmopathy. TCR beta CDR3 regions were amplified from RNA. With the HTBI primer set, the TCR CDR3 went through a first round of RT-PCR. TCRdb ran MiXCR on the multiplex PCR reads and lists one entry per CDR3 protein. The sample holds approximately 400,000 distinct CDR3 sequences, about a sixth seen once. The material sequenced was blood. The source of these receptors is a young woman with Graves' hyperthyroidism.

Many counts were recorded for this clonotype. The chain employs TRBV12-3 or TRBV12-4 and TRBJ2-7; 8 positions match TRBD1. CDR3 size: 15 residues. After removal of 4 bases from V and 4 bases from J, the junction contained 9 bases not matched to a gene. The CDR3 region is CASSSRGQGWYEQYF. CDR3 DNA: TGTGCCAGCAGTTCTCGCGGACAGGGATGGTACGAGCAGTACTTC.

This clonotype was seen at least ten times. The J gene is TRBJ2-7, the V gene TRBV11-2; maybe TRBD1 (5 bases). V was cut by 4 bases and J by 6 bases, with 13 bases left in between. From germline, CDR1 is SGHAT and CDR2 FQNNGV. The CDR3 is made up of 13 amino acids. DNA for the CDR3: TGTGCCAGCAGCTCAGGAGCCAGGGCCGAGCAGTACTTC. Its protein is CASSSGARAEQYF. The full variable domain, its missing parts supplied by reference TRBV11-2 and TRBJ2-7, is EAGVAQSPRYKIIEKRQSVAFWCNPISGHATLYWYQQILGQGPKLLIQFQNNGVVDDSQLPKDRFSAERLKGVDSTLKIQPAKLEDSAVYLCASSSGARAEQYFGPGTRLTVT.

In its sample, this clonotype was seen a few times. Since a much larger clone is just one base distant, this may be a read error. The chain carries TRBV12-3 or TRBV12-4 and TRBJ2-3; TRBD2 aligns across 8 bases. The CDR3 contains 13 residues. CDR3 coding DNA: TGTGCCAGCACCCGGGGGGGCACAGATACGCAGTGTTTT. The encoded protein is CASTRGGTDTQCF.

The sample holds a few counts of this clonotype. The rearrangement joins TRBV5-8 to TRBJ1-2; weak D call: TRBD1 (5 bases). Deletions cut 1 base from V and 8 bases from J, with 15 bases between. CDR3 length: 14 amino acids. CDR1 is SGHTS and CDR2 is YDEGEE in the germline V gene. CDR3 in amino acids: CASSLLGESRGYTF. The CDR3 coding sequence is TGTGCCAGCAGCTTGCTGGGGGAATCTCGGGGCTACACCTTC.

This clonotype was seen ten or more times. The rearrangement links TRBV2 to TRBJ2-3, with a weak D call TRBD1 (5 bases). CDR3 size: 14 residues. V was clipped by 4 bases and J by 3 bases, with 11 bases between them. Germline CDR1 reads SNHLY; CDR2 reads FYNNEI. The CDR3 nucleotides read TGTGCCAGCAGTGCAGGGCGGTGGACAGATACGCAGTATTTT. Translated: CASSAGRWTDTQYF.

This clonotype was detected many times. The CDR3 reads CASNPGLRRGEQYF. The CDR3 coding sequence is TGTGCCAGCAACCCTGGACTCCGCCGGGGCGAGCAGTACTTC. The genes are TRBV11-3 and TRBJ2-7; a possible D gene is TRBD2 (5 bases). Germline V gene lookup returns CDR1 SGHNT and CDR2 YENEEA. V gave up 7 bases and J gave up 6 bases, with 19 bases separating them. This CDR3 has 14 residues.

This clonotype was picked up many times. The chain is built from TRBV6-5 and TRBJ1-1, with D unclear. CDR3 length: 13 residues. Germline V gene lookup returns CDR1 MNHEY and CDR2 SVGAGI. V shed 2 bases and J shed 5 bases, with 9 bases lying between them. The CDR3 region has the DNA TGTGCCAGCAGTTACCGGTCGTTGACTGAAGCTTTCTTT. Translation gives CASSYRSLTEAFF.

This clonotype was found many times. V usage is TRBV19 and J usage is TRBJ2-2; TRBD1 matches at 8 bases. There are 15 residues in the CDR3. Germline V gives CDR1 LNHDA, CDR2 SQIVND (reference sequence). The V and J ends lost 6 bases and 0 bases, in that order; junction bases with no gene match: 3. The CDR3 here is CASRLTGANTGELFF. As DNA, the CDR3 is TGTGCCAGTAGACTGACAGGGGCGAACACCGGGGAGCTGTTTTTT.

The rearrangement uses TRBV9 and TRBJ2-7; D possibly uses TRBD1 or TRBD2 (5 bases each). Germline V gene data show CDR1 as SGDLS and CDR2 as YYNGEE. This CDR3 has 14 amino acids. The ends were cut back, 3 bases at V and 3 bases at J, with 13 bases in the middle. The CDR3 here is CASSEGPRYYEQYF. CDR3 DNA: TGTGCCAGCAGCGAGGGACCTAGATACTACGAGCAGTACTTC. Filled out from reference TRBV9 and TRBJ2-7, the complete variable domain reads DSGVTQTPKHLITATGQRVTLRCSPRSGDLSVYWYQQSLDQGLQFLIQYYNGEERAKGNILERFSAQQFPDLHSELNLSSLELGDSALYFCASSEGPRYYEQYFGPGTRLTVT.

The table lists this clonotype with many counts. The chain links TRBV20-1 to TRBJ2-3; no clear D gene. The germline gives CDR1 DFQATT, CDR2 SNEGSKA (reference sequence). V was clipped by 5 bases and J by 2 bases, with 11 bases between them. The CDR3 covers 13 residues. The CDR3, as DNA: TGCAGTGCTGAACGGACCTACACAGATACGCAGTATTTT. It encodes CSAERTYTDTQYF.

The V call is TRBV29-1, the J call TRBJ1-2, with a possible D match to TRBD1 (5 bases). Germline lookup yields CDR1 SQVTM and CDR2 ANQGSEA. V was shortened by 7 bases and J by 4 bases, with 16 bases between the two germline ends. CDR3 length: 13 residues. The CDR3 here is CSAPRDGLYGYTF. The CDR3 DNA reads TGCAGCGCTCCCAGGGACGGCCTCTATGGCTACACCTTC. Complete variable domain (other parts from reference TRBV29-1 and TRBJ1-2): SAVISQKPSRDICQRGTSLTIQCQVDSQVTMMFWYRQQPGQSLTLIATANQGSEATYESGFVIDKFPISRPNLTFSTLTVSNMSPEDSSIYLCSAPRDGLYGYTFGSGTRLTVV.

In its sample, this clonotype was seen many times. This chain links TRBV15 with TRBJ2-5; 8 bases align to TRBD1. The J segment lost 4 bases and the V segment lost 6 bases, leaving 7 bases of the junction unmatched. The CDR3 runs to 14 residues. Germline values: CDR1 LNHNV, CDR2 YYDKDF (reference sequence). CDR3: CATSFGQGGETQYF. The DNA of the CDR3 is TGTGCCACCAGTTTCGGACAGGGAGGAGAGACCCAGTACTTC.

This clonotype was seen repeatedly, ten times or more. The gene calls are TRBV11-3 and TRBJ2-3, with 9 bases aligning to TRBD1. V shed 5 bases and J 5 bases; nucleotides not matched to a gene: 5. This CDR3 has 14 residues. Germline CDR1 and CDR2: SGHNT and YENEEA. The CDR3 spells CASSRQGGIDTQYF. The DNA for the CDR3 is TGTGCCAGCAGCCGACAGGGGGGGATAGATACGCAGTATTTT.

This clonotype occurred a few times. The rearrangement uses TRBV10-2 and TRBJ1-2; 8 nucleotides agree with TRBD1. Losses at the gene ends were 3 bases for V and 5 bases for J; bases not matched to a gene: 8. CDR1 is WSHSY, CDR2 SAAADI, per germline. This CDR3 spans 15 amino acids. CDR3 protein: CASSESGGAGYGYTF. In DNA, the CDR3 is TGCGCCAGCAGTGAATCAGGGGGCGCGGGGTATGGCTACACCTTC.

The chain joins TRBV15 to TRBJ2-5; tentative D call: TRBD2 (6 bases). The CDR3 spans 16 residues. Trimming took 3 bases from V and 4 from J, leaving 18 bases between them. Germline assignment: CDR1 LNHNV and CDR2 YYDKDF (reference sequence). The CDR3 DNA reads as TGTGCCACCAGCAGGGAGAGTGGGGGACTTTTAGAGACCCAGTACTTC. It encodes CATSRESGGLLETQYF.

This clonotype was found many times. The V gene is TRBV4-1, the J gene TRBJ2-1; 7 bases fit TRBD1. J was trimmed by 0 bases and V by 1 base; bases with no gene match: 12. From germline, CDR1 is MGHRA and CDR2 YSYEKL. The CDR3 covers 19 residues. The DNA of the CDR3 is TGCGCCAGCAGCCAAGTAAGTGGGACAGCCCAGAGCTCCTACAATGAGCAGTTCTTC. This codes for CASSQVSGTAQSSYNEQFF.

This clonotype came up many times. The chain carries TRBV28 and TRBJ1-3, with D uncertain. Trimming took 4 bases from V and 0 from J, leaving 10 bases between them. Germline assignment: CDR1 MDHEN and CDR2 SYDVKM. The CDR3 loop spans 15 amino acids. The CDR3 sequence is CASSSAGFSGNTIYF. CDR3 nucleotide sequence: TGTGCCAGCAGTTCCGCGGGATTCTCTGGAAACACCATATATTTT.